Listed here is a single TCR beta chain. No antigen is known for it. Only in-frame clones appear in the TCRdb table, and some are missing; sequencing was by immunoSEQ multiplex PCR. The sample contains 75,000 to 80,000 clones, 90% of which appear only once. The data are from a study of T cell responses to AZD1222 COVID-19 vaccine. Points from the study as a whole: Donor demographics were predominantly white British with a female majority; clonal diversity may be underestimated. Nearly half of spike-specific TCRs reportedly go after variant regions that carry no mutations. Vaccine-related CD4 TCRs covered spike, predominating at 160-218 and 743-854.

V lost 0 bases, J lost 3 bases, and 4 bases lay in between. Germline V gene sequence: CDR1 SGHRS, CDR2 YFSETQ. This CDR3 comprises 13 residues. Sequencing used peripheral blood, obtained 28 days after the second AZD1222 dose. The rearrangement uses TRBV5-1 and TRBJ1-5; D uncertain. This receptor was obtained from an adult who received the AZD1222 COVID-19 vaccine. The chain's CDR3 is CASSLGDNQPQHF. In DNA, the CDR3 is TGCGCCAGCAGCTTGGGAGACAATCAGCCCCAGCATTTT.